The 20 T cell receptor beta chains in this list originate from one sample, sequenced in a study of blood T cell repertoires in COVID-19. TCRdb's copy holds only in-frame clones and misses some; the assay was immunoSEQ multiplex PCR. The table shows roughly 130,000 clones, with roughly 83% occurring only once. The sample was peripheral blood. The receptors were sampled from a woman aged 30 to 39 who had recovered from COVID-19.

This clone appeared a few times. The chain recombines TRBV7-8 with TRBJ1-2; the match to TRBD1 covers 8 bases. This CDR3 is 16 amino acids long. The V and J ends lost 5 bases and 5 bases, in that order; junction bases with no gene match: 13. The V gene's germline CDR1 is SGHVS and CDR2 FQNEAQ. CDR3 sequence reads: CASSPGGEGELYGYTF. CDR3 in DNA: TGTGCCAGCAGCCCAGGGGGCGAGGGGGAGTTGTATGGCTACACCTTC. Full variable domain (remainder filled in from reference TRBV7-8 and TRBJ1-2): GAGVSQSPRYKVAKRGQDVALRCDPISGHVSLFWYQQALGQGPEFLTYFQNEAQLDKSGLPSDRFFAERPEGSVSTLKIQRTQQEDSAVYLCASSPGGEGELYGYTFGSGTRLTVV.

A single count supports this clone. V gene TRBV5-6 combines with J gene TRBJ1-2; perhaps TRBD1 as D (5 bases). CDR1 and CDR2 from the germline V gene are SGHDT and YYEEEE. The V and J ends lost 2 bases and 8 bases respectively, with 13 bases between them. This CDR3 comprises 13 residues. The CDR3 nucleotides are TGTGCCAGCAGCTTCTTCAGGGCGGAGGGCTACACCTTC. Its translation: CASSFFRAEGYTF.

In this sample, this clone turned up once. V and J are TRBV6-5 and TRBJ2-7; TRBD2 might be the D (5 bases). CDR1 MNHEY and CDR2 SVGAGI come from the germline V gene. CDR3 length: 12 amino acids. V shed 7 bases and J shed 3 bases, with 10 bases lying between them. CDR3 amino acids: CASKSGVYEQYF. The CDR3 DNA is TGTGCCAGCAAGTCCGGGGTCTACGAGCAGTACTTC.

The CDR3 reads CASSPITSASGGELFF. In nucleotides, the CDR3 is TGTGCCAGCAGCCCTATTACTAGCGCGAGTGGCGGGGAGCTGTTTTTT. This chain links TRBV14 with TRBJ2-2; 7 bases match TRBD2. CDR3 size: 16 residues. The junction had 12 bases not matched to a gene; V was cut back by 4 bases and J by 7 bases. The germline V gene has CDR1 SGHDN and CDR2 FVKESK.

The chain carries TRBV7-3 and TRBJ2-1, with 12 bases fitting TRBD2. The CDR3 sequence is 15 residues long. Germline loops: CDR1 SGHTA, CDR2 FQGTGA. With 2 bases clipped from V and 7 bases from J, the junction kept 3 bases outside the gene matches. Here the CDR3 reads CASSLLAGGPNEQFF. DNA for the CDR3: TGTGCCAGCAGCTTACTAGCGGGAGGGCCGAATGAGCAGTTCTTC.

The chain carries TRBV9 and TRBJ2-2; 9 nucleotides align to TRBD1. Losses at the gene ends were 0 bases for V and 6 bases for J; bases not matched to a gene: 6. Looked up from germline, CDR1 is SGDLS and CDR2 is YYNGEE. This CDR3 has 16 amino acids. The CDR3 DNA follows: TGTGCCAGCAGCGTAGCTGGGGGACAGGGTTCCGGGGAGCTGTTTTTT. Translating it yields CASSVAGGQGSGELFF.

The chain joins TRBV5-1 to TRBJ1-2; the match to TRBD1 covers 8 bases. Trimming removed 2 bases from V and 3 bases from J; junction bases left unmatched: 9. This CDR3 contains 16 residues. Germline loops: CDR1 SGHRS, CDR2 YFSETQ. The CDR3 sequence is CASSLGAGGEYYGYTF. DNA for the CDR3: TGCGCCAGCAGCTTAGGGGCAGGGGGCGAATACTATGGCTACACCTTC.

The chain has TRBV5-1 and TRBJ2-1, with D tentatively TRBD2 (5 bases). CDR1 and CDR2 (germline): SGHRS, YFSETQ. The ends were cut back, 4 bases at V and 0 bases at J, with 14 bases in the middle. The CDR3 extends over 16 amino acids. The CDR3 nucleotides are TGCGCCAGCAGCCCCCCCCGCGGAGGCTCCTACAATGAGCAGTTCTTC. Translated, it gives CASSPPRGGSYNEQFF.

The sample holds a few counts of this clone. This rearrangement joins TRBV12-5 to TRBJ1-1; no clear D gene. CDR1 and CDR2 from the germline V gene are LGHNT and FRNRAP. V was clipped by 3 bases and J by 1 base, with 9 bases between them. CDR3 length equals 14 residues. CDR3 sequence: CASGFPGRNTEAFF. Written as DNA, the CDR3 is TGTGCTAGTGGTTTCCCGGGGAGGAACACTGAAGCTTTCTTT.

The chain's CDR3 is CASSRLAEEYEQYF. CDR3 DNA sequence: TGCGCCAGCAGCCGACTAGCGGAGGAATACGAGCAGTACTTC. V is TRBV5-1 and J is TRBJ2-7; 9 bases align to TRBD2. CDR1 is SGHRS, CDR2 YFSETQ, per germline. The trim removed 4 bases at V and 4 bases at J, leaving 6 bases unmatched. The CDR3 has 14 amino acids. The full variable domain, its missing parts supplied by reference TRBV5-1 and TRBJ2-7, is KAGVTQTPRYLIKTRGQQVTLSCSPISGHRSVSWYQQTPGQGLQFLFEYFSETQRNKGNFPGRFSGRQFSNSRSEMNVSTLELGDSALYLCASSRLAEEYEQYFGPGTRLTVT.

The V call is TRBV9, the J call TRBJ2-1; TRBD1 might be the D (6 bases). This CDR3 region has 15 residues. Per germline, CDR1 SGDLS and CDR2 YYNGEE. V gave up 0 bases and J gave up 7 bases, with 14 bases separating them. CDR3 residues: CASSVGPGARNEQFF. The CDR3 nucleotides are TGTGCCAGCAGCGTAGGTCCAGGGGCGAGGAATGAGCAGTTCTTC.

This chain uses TRBV7-3 with TRBJ2-1, with D perhaps TRBD1 (6 bases). The CDR3 contains 15 residues. In germline, CDR1 is SGHTA, CDR2 FQGTGA. V lost 3 bases and J 4 bases, leaving 13 bases between the germline ends. In nucleotides, the CDR3 is TGTGCCAGCAGCTTGGACAGCCGACCGTACAATGAGCAGTTCTTC. This encodes CASSLDSRPYNEQFF.

This sequence joins TRBV9 and TRBJ2-2; 9 nucleotides line up with TRBD1. CDR3 length: 20 amino acids. Germline CDR1 is SGDLS and CDR2 is YYNGEE. Losses at the gene ends were 0 bases for V and 2 bases for J; bases not matched to a gene: 14. The CDR3: CASSVERGQGRIINTGELFF. The CDR3 bases are TGTGCCAGCAGCGTAGAAAGGGGACAGGGCCGAATTATAAACACCGGGGAGCTGTTTTTT.

The chain combines TRBV14 with TRBJ2-5; 15 nucleotides agree with TRBD2. V gave up 0 bases and J gave up 5 bases; unmatched junction bases: 10. The CDR3 extends over 19 amino acids. Per germline, CDR1 SGHDN and CDR2 FVKESK. CDR3 sequence (DNA): TGTGCCAGCAGCCAAGATCCACGGACTAGCGGGAGGGCCATGGAGACCCAGTACTTC. Translated: CASSQDPRTSGRAMETQYF.

The rearrangement uses TRBV28 and TRBJ2-3; 7 nucleotides align to TRBD2. There are 15 residues in the CDR3. Losses at the gene ends were 3 bases for V and 4 bases for J; bases not matched to a gene: 7. Per germline, CDR1 MDHEN and CDR2 SYDVKM. The CDR3 DNA reads TGTGCCAGCAGTTTGGGAGGGAGTCGAGCAGATACGCAGTATTTT. Translation gives CASSLGGSRADTQYF.

The genes are TRBV11-2 and TRBJ2-7; TRBD1 is a possible D gene (6 bases). The CDR3 is 14 residues long. Trimming cost V 2 bases and J 3 bases, with 11 bases left between them. CDR1 is SGHAT, CDR2 FQNNGV, per germline. The CDR3 nucleotides read TGTGCCAGCAGCTTACCAGGGGTGGGCTACGAGCAGTACTTC. It codes for CASSLPGVGYEQYF. The full variable domain, rest sourced from reference TRBV11-2 and TRBJ2-7, is EAGVAQSPRYKIIEKRQSVAFWCNPISGHATLYWYQQILGQGPKLLIQFQNNGVVDDSQLPKDRFSAERLKGVDSTLKIQPAKLEDSAVYLCASSLPGVGYEQYFGPGTRLTVT.

The chain carries TRBV28 and TRBJ2-6; tentative D call: TRBD2 (6 bases). CDR3 length: 17 residues. The germline V gene has CDR1 MDHEN and CDR2 SYDVKM. V dropped 9 bases and J dropped 2 bases, with 20 bases sitting between them. CDR3 region: CASSVRGLKAGANVLTF. DNA for the CDR3: TGTGCCAGTTCTGTCCGGGGACTGAAGGCTGGGGCCAACGTCCTGACTTTC.

This chain joins TRBV5-4 and TRBJ1-5, with a weak D call TRBD1 (5 bases). This CDR3 spans 14 amino acids. The ends were cut back, 1 base at V and 6 bases at J, with 11 bases in the middle. Germline CDR1 and CDR2: SGHNT and YYREEE (reference sequence). CDR3: CASSLWGAGQPQHF. The CDR3, as DNA: TGTGCCAGCAGCTTGTGGGGCGCAGGTCAGCCCCAGCATTTT.

The chain couples TRBV5-1 to TRBJ2-3, with D hard to call. There are 14 residues in the CDR3. Looked up from germline, CDR1 is SGHRS and CDR2 is YFSETQ. Deletions cut 0 bases from V and 2 bases from J, with 7 bases between. The CDR3 nucleotides read TGCGCCAGCAGCTTGGGAGTGCACACAGATACGCAGTATTTT. Translation: CASSLGVHTDTQYF.

The rearrangement uses TRBV19 and TRBJ2-1, with 8 bases fitting TRBD1. Unmatched junction bases numbered 4, after V lost 1 base and J lost 5 bases. The CDR3 totals 15 residues. Germline V gene data show CDR1 as LNHDA and CDR2 as SQIVND (reference sequence). As DNA, the CDR3 is TGTGCCAGTAGTATAGGACAGGGGCCACACAATGAGCAGTTCTTC. As protein: CASSIGQGPHNEQFF.